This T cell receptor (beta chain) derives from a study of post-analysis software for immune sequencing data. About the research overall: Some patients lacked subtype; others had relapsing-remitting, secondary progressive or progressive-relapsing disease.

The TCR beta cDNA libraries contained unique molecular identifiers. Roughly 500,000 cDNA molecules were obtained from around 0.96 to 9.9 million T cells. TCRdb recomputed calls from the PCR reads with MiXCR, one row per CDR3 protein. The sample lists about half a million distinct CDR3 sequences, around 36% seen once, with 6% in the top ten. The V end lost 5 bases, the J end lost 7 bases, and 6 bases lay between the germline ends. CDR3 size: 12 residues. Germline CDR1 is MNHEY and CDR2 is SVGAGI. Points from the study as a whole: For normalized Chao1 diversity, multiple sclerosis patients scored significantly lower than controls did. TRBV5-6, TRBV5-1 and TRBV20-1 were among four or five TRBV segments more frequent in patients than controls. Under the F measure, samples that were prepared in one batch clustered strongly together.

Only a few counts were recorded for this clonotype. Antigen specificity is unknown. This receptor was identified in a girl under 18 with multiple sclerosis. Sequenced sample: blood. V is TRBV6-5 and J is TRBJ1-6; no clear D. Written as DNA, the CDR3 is TGTGCCAGCAGTCAATTCAATTCACCCCTCCACTTT. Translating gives CASSQFNSPLHF.